The TCR beta chain under discussion was sequenced for a study of blood T cell repertoires in COVID-19. Whole-study context: Acute and convalescent COVID-19 specimens originated in the United States, Italy and Spain. PBMCs, B-cell-depleted T cells, or T cells provided the cDNA or gDNA that made up the material.

Looked up from germline, CDR1 is KGHSH and CDR2 is LQKENI. There are 15 residues in the CDR3. Trimming took off 3 bases at V and 0 bases at J, with 9 bases between the two ends. Here immunoSEQ multiplex PCR was the method, and the copy in TCRdb shows in-frame clones only, minus some. The table lists approximately 50,000 clones, around 90% of them singletons. This sequence originates from a man over 45 with active COVID-19. Sequencing input: peripheral blood. V and J are TRBV18 and TRBJ1-3; D gene unclear. In DNA form, the CDR3 reads TGTGCCAGCTCACCTCAACAGAGCTCTGGAAACACCATATATTTT. This translates into CASSPQQSSGNTIYF.